The rows below give T cell receptor beta chains drawn from one sample of a study of high-grade serous ovarian cancer treatment subgroups. TCRdb's copy holds only in-frame clones and misses some; the assay was immunoSEQ multiplex PCR. Altogether some 15,000 clones are present, about 86% being singletons, with the ten largest covering more than 6%. Sequences were obtained from tumor tissue. The receptors originated from a human donor with high-grade serous ovarian cancer. CDR3s include the opening cysteine and the closing phenylalanine or tryptophan. Fields, in order: V gene, clone size, J gene, D gene, CDR3 protein, CDR3 DNA. A D gene is named only where the DNA matches it firmly. Only part of the rows carry a size: once, few, many, or a class if the clone is expanded.

TRBV20-1	-	TRBJ2-3	-	CSDSDTQYF	TGCAGTGACTCAGATACGCAGTATTTT
TRBV7-9	-	TRBJ1-5	-	CASSLWEGQPQHF	TGTGCCAGCAGCTTATGGGAAGGGCAGCCCCAGCATTTT
TRBV5-1	-	TRBJ2-3	-	CASSLITDTQYF	TGCGCCAGCAGCTTGATAACAGATACGCAGTATTTT
TRBV5-6	-	TRBJ1-2	TRBD1	CASSLVGDRAYGYTF	TGTGCCAGCAGCTTGGTGGGGGACAGGGCCTATGGCTACACCTTC
TRBV29-1	-	TRBJ2-7	TRBD1	CSVGRDRASYEQYF	TGCAGCGTTGGCCGGGACAGGGCGTCCTACGAGCAGTACTTC
TRBV6-1	-	TRBJ1-5	TRBD1	CASSEAIGQGGQPQHF	TGTGCCAGCAGTGAAGCCATAGGACAGGGGGGCCAGCCCCAGCATTTT
TRBV18	-	TRBJ1-6	-	CASSPLQGGNSPLHF	TGTGCCAGCTCACCGTTACAGGGAGGGAATTCACCCCTCCACTTT
TRBV2	-	TRBJ1-6	-	CASSESGGNSPLHF	TGTGCCAGCAGTGAAAGTGGGGGCAATTCACCCCTCCACTTT
TRBV19	-	TRBJ2-1	-	CASSSRVGSGSYNEQFF	TGTGCCAGTAGTTCCAGGGTGGGAAGCGGGTCTTACAATGAGCAGTTCTTC
TRBV7-8	-	TRBJ1-4	-	CASSLGDKMNEKLFF	TGTGCCAGCAGCTTGGGGGACAAGATGAATGAAAAACTGTTTTTT
TRBV2	-	TRBJ2-2	-	CASSEPFGGGGELFF	TGTGCCAGCAGTGAGCCCTTTGGGGGCGGCGGGGAGCTGTTTTTT
TRBV9	-	TRBJ2-2	-	CASSVASVGYGELFF	TGTGCCAGCAGCGTAGCTAGTGTGGGCTACGGGGAGCTGTTTTTT
TRBV28	-	TRBJ1-1	-	CASASLVAEAFF	TGTGCCAGCGCGTCCCTGGTCGCTGAAGCTTTCTTT
TRBV5-4	-	TRBJ2-1	TRBD2	CASSHSTGGNEQFF	TGTGCCAGCAGCCATAGCACGGGGGGCAATGAGCAGTTCTTC
TRBV30	few	TRBJ1-1	-	CAWRSGARGMNTEAFF	TGTGCCTGGAGGTCGGGGGCACGGGGTATGAACACTGAAGCTTTCTTT
TRBV10-3	-	TRBJ1-5	-	CAISESRGLLEPQHF	TGTGCCATCAGTGAGTCGAGAGGCCTCCTCGAGCCCCAGCATTTT
TRBV7-3	-	TRBJ2-5	TRBD1	CASSLNDRAGETQYF	TGTGCCAGCAGCCTTAACGACAGGGCCGGGGAGACCCAGTACTTC
TRBV6-5	once	TRBJ2-3	-	CASKESRRPTDTQYF	TGTGCCAGCAAAGAGAGCCGGAGGCCCACAGATACGCAGTATTTT
TRBV7-2	-	TRBJ2-5	-	CASTLRGRETQYF	TGTGCCAGCACCCTACGGGGTCGGGAGACCCAGTACTTC
TRBV4-3	-	TRBJ1-6	-	CASSQEGVPPSPLHF	TGCGCCAGCAGCCAAGAAGGAGTGCCGCCTTCACCCCTCCACTTT
TRBV2	-	TRBJ2-1	TRBD2	CASSTGGGRDEQFF	TGTGCCAGCAGTACCGGGGGGGGCAGGGATGAGCAGTTCTTC
TRBV7-9	-	TRBJ2-5	-	CASSPTSVRQETQYF	TGTGCCAGCAGCCCAACGTCGGTCAGACAAGAGACCCAGTACTTC
TRBV6-6	-	TRBJ2-7	-	CASSRQAHYEQYF	TGTGCCAGCAGCCGGCAGGCCCATTACGAGCAGTACTTC
TRBV9	-	TRBJ2-2	-	CASSAGQIARTGELFF	TGTGCCAGCAGCGCGGGACAAATAGCTAGGACCGGGGAGCTGTTTTTT
TRBV5-4	-	TRBJ1-1	-	CASSYSLNTEAFF	TGTGCCAGCAGCTACAGCCTGAACACTGAAGCTTTCTTT
TRBV18	-	TRBJ2-2	TRBD2	CASSLGLAMTGELFF	TGTGCCAGCTCACTCGGACTAGCGATGACCGGGGAGCTGTTTTTT
TRBV6-4	-	TRBJ2-1	TRBD2	CASRRTSGGVDEQFF	TGTGCCAGCAGGAGGACTAGCGGGGGGGTTGATGAGCAGTTCTTC
TRBV5-1	-	TRBJ2-7	TRBD1	CASSLVVWDRDPPSYEQYF	TGCGCCAGCAGCTTGGTAGTTTGGGACAGGGATCCACCCTCCTACGAGCAGTACTTC
TRBV9	-	TRBJ2-2	-	CASSPLHEGNTGELFF	TGTGCCAGCAGCCCCCTACACGAGGGGAACACCGGGGAGCTGTTTTTT
TRBV4-3	-	TRBJ1-2	-	CASSQDRGPSYGYTF	TGCGCCAGCAGCCAAGATCGAGGACCCAGCTATGGCTACACCTTC
TRBV4-1	-	TRBJ1-4	-	CASSQDQQSGKKLFF	TGCGCCAGCAGCCAAGATCAACAGTCCGGAAAAAAACTGTTTTTT
TRBV28	-	TRBJ1-5	-	CASSLPNRVRSNQPQHF	TGTGCCAGCAGTTTACCAAACAGGGTGAGAAGCAATCAGCCCCAGCATTTT
TRBV19	-	TRBJ1-5	-	CASSWDAYSNQPQHF	TGTGCCAGTAGTTGGGATGCCTATAGCAATCAGCCCCAGCATTTT
TRBV7-9	-	TRBJ2-3	TRBD1	CASSSTGTGRDTQYF	TGTGCCAGCAGCTCGACCGGGACAGGGAGGGATACGCAGTATTTT
TRBV6-6	once	TRBJ1-5	-	CASSGQEGRNNQPQHF	TGTGCCAGCAGTGGCCAGGAGGGGCGGAACAATCAGCCCCAGCATTTT
TRBV19	-	TRBJ2-2	-	CASTPPTGTGELFF	TGTGCCAGTACCCCCCCGACAGGAACCGGGGAGCTGTTTTTT
TRBV2	-	TRBJ2-4	TRBD1	CASRGQGRNIQYF	TGTGCCAGCAGGGGACAGGGGAGGAACATTCAGTACTTC
TRBV10-3	few	TRBJ1-1	-	CAIGDGLNTEAFF	TGTGCCATCGGAGATGGCCTGAACACTGAAGCTTTCTTT
TRBV29-1	-	TRBJ2-3	TRBD2	CSVAASGGDTQYF	TGCAGCGTTGCCGCTAGCGGGGGGGATACGCAGTATTTT
TRBV19	-	TRBJ1-6	-	CASSIGQYNSPLHF	TGTGCCAGTAGTATCGGACAGTATAATTCACCCCTCCACTTT
TRBV2	-	TRBJ1-5	-	CASSDPGIVQPQHF	TGTGCCAGCAGTGACCCAGGGATCGTTCAGCCCCAGCATTTT
TRBV27	-	TRBJ2-7	TRBD2	CASSALSGGYYEQYF	TGTGCCAGCAGTGCCCTAAGCGGGGGCTACTACGAGCAGTACTTC
TRBV6-6	-	TRBJ1-3	-	CASSYGPPSGNTIYF	TGTGCCAGCAGTTACGGGCCCCCCTCTGGAAACACCATATATTTT
TRBV6-5	-	TRBJ2-7	TRBD1	CASSTWDSSEQYF	TGTGCCAGCAGTACGTGGGACAGTTCCGAGCAGTACTTC
TRBV5-3	-	TRBJ2-1	TRBD1	CARSLVGQGPPRAEFF	TGTGCCAGAAGCTTGGTGGGACAGGGACCCCCGCGAGCAGAGTTCTTC
TRBV29-1	-	TRBJ2-3	-	CSTDTDTQYF	TGCAGCACAGACACAGATACGCAGTATTTT
TRBV7-2	-	TRBJ2-3	-	CASSLSPGFTDTQYF	TGTGCCAGCAGCTTAAGCCCGGGGTTCACAGATACGCAGTATTTT
TRBV11-2	-	TRBJ2-3	TRBD2	CASSLDLAGHRGTDTQYF	TGTGCCAGCAGCTTAGATCTAGCGGGACATCGTGGCACAGATACGCAGTATTTT
TRBV2	-	TRBJ1-2	-	CVSTPEANYGYTF	TGTGTCAGCACTCCGGAAGCTAACTATGGCTACACCTTC
TRBV10-3	-	TRBJ2-7	TRBD2	CAISVTSGVSYEQYF	TGTGCCATCAGTGTGACTAGCGGGGTCTCCTACGAGCAGTACTTC
TRBV6-1	-	TRBJ2-1	TRBD2	CASLSGGLGDEQFF	TGTGCCAGTTTGAGCGGGGGACTTGGCGATGAGCAGTTCTTC
TRBV7-9	-	TRBJ2-7	TRBD1	CASSRGTGFTYEQYF	TGTGCCAGCAGCCGAGGGACAGGGTTTACCTACGAGCAGTACTTC
TRBV21-1	few	TRBJ2-5	-	CASSKGHTSGGAVETQYF	TGTGCCAGCAGCAAAGGTCACACTAGCGGGGGGGCAGTGGAGACCCAGTACTTC
TRBV5-4	-	TRBJ1-3	-	CASSETTGSGNTIYF	TGTGCCAGCAGCGAAACAACAGGGTCTGGAAACACCATATATTTT
TRBV15	-	TRBJ2-7	-	CATSRAGYFYEQYF	TGTGCCACCAGCAGGGCGGGGTATTTTTACGAGCAGTACTTC
TRBV9	-	TRBJ2-1	-	CASRGQSSSYNEQFF	TGTGCCAGCAGAGGACAGAGTAGCTCCTACAATGAGCAGTTCTTC
TRBV5-1	-	TRBJ2-5	TRBD1	CASRRQGRETQYF	TGCGCCAGCCGGAGACAGGGCAGGGAGACCCAGTACTTC